This T cell receptor beta chain came from a study of tumor and adjacent non-tumor tissue in lung cancer. Across the whole study: The cohort had 12 adenocarcinoma, a couple of squamous cell and 1 small cell patients.

TCRbeta libraries were built with three rounds of nested PCR, modified from ARM-PCR. TCRdb redid the calling of the multiplex PCR reads with MiXCR, one entry per CDR3 protein. Here the sample spans tens of thousands of distinct CDR3 sequences, 74% being singletons. This CDR3 spans 17 amino acids. The template was RNA from unsorted bulk tissue. More than 3 cm separated this lung sample from the edge of the tumor. Worth noting for this clonotype: One end of the junction is discordant with germline, which a read error may explain.

The sample consisted of distant non-tumor lung tissue. The chain couples TRBV12-3 or TRBV12-4 to TRBJ2-2, with 11 bases lining up with TRBD1. This clonotype was sampled from a woman aged 55-70 years with non-small cell lung cancer. CDR3: CANSFRDRGFYTGELFF. CDR3 coding DNA: TGTGCCAACAGTTTCAGGGACAGGGGGTTTTACACCGGGGAGTTGTTTTTT.